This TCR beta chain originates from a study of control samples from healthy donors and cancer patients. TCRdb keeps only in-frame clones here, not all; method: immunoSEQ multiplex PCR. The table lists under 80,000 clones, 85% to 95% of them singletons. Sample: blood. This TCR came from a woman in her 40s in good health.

CDR3 amino acids: CASSQTVNTEAFF. DNA for the CDR3: TGTGCCAGCAGTCAGACAGTTAACACTGAAGCTTTCTTT. The V gene is TRBV2, the J gene TRBJ1-1, with a possible D match to TRBD1 (5 bases). The V gene's germline CDR1 is SNHLY and CDR2 FYNNEI. The CDR3 runs 13 residues. V lost 5 bases to trimming and J lost 2 bases, with 9 bases between them.